These T cell receptor beta chains were read from a single sample in a study. TCRdb reanalysed the 5' RACE reads using MiXCR and keeps one entry per CDR3 protein. The sample contains thousands of distinct CDR3 sequences, 52% of which appear only once. Input material: memory CD4+ T cells sorted from a lymph node. These TCRs come from a female donor with breast cancer. The CDR3 runs from the conserved cysteine through the conserved F or W. A D gene is named only where the DNA matches it firmly. Clone size is shown for a subset of rows, as once, few, many or a class of expanded clone.

v_call	d_call	clone_size	j_call	cdr3_aa	cdr3_nt
TRBV29-1	TRBD1	.	TRBJ2-7	CSVMTGVEQYF	TGCAGCGTTATGACAGGGGTCGAGCAGTACTTC
TRBV9	.	medium-sized	TRBJ2-5	CASSVAGGVQETQYF	TGTGCCAGCAGCGTAGCTGGCGGGGTCCAAGAGACCCAGTACTTC
TRBV20-1	TRBD2	few	TRBJ2-1	CSATPTGTSLFGQFF	TGCAGTGCCACACCTACCGGGACTAGCCTATTTGGGCAGTTCTTC
TRBV7-9	TRBD1	.	TRBJ1-1	CASSLGSGTDTEAFF	TGTGCCAGCAGCTTAGGAAGCGGGACAGACACTGAAGCTTTCTTT
TRBV29-1	.	medium-sized	TRBJ2-7	CSVSRGSMNEQYF	TGCAGCGTTTCGCGGGGCTCGATGAACGAGCAGTACTTC
TRBV12-3/TRBV12-4	TRBD2	.	TRBJ2-7	CASSFLAGGPAHYEQYF	TGTGCCAGCAGTTTTCTAGCGGGAGGGCCGGCCCACTACGAGCAGTACTTC
TRBV7-8	.	few	TRBJ2-1	CASSLPGRGSGNEQFF	TGTGCCAGCAGCTTACCTGGTCGGGGCAGCGGCAATGAGCAGTTCTTC
TRBV3-1	.	.	TRBJ1-2	CASSQDYDYGYTF	TGTGCCAGCAGCCAAGATTATGACTATGGCTACACCTTC
TRBV15	.	few	TRBJ2-1	CATSRDMGQRSSYNEQFF	TGTGCCACCAGCAGAGATATGGGGCAGCGGAGCTCCTACAATGAGCAGTTCTTC
TRBV7-2	.	.	TRBJ1-1	CASSYRRRDGEAFF	TGTGCCAGCAGCTACCGGCGGAGGGACGGGGAGGCTTTCTTT
TRBV29-1	TRBD1	medium-sized	TRBJ1-2	CSVDQGGDGYTF	TGCAGCGTTGACCAGGGGGGCGATGGCTACACCTTC
TRBV30	TRBD1	.	TRBJ1-2	CACNRQSQGADGYAF	TGTGCCTGCAACCGACAAAGCCAGGGGGCGGACGGCTACGCCTTC
TRBV9	TRBD1	.	TRBJ1-2	CASSGGTGDRGYTF	TGTGCCAGCAGCGGGGGGACAGGGGATAGAGGCTACACCTTC
TRBV18	TRBD1	few	TRBJ1-6	CASSPTWGQFNSPLHF	TGTGCCAGCTCGCCAACATGGGGACAGTTTAATTCACCCCTCCACTTT